These 10 T cell receptor beta chains originate from one sample sequenced in a study of T cell changes during pregnancy in multiple sclerosis. Clones were read by immunoSEQ multiplex PCR, and TCRdb kept only the in-frame ones, dropping some. The sample lists about 70,000 clones, over 80% occurring once. Sequences were derived from CD8+ T cells from peripheral blood mononuclear cells, sampled in the third trimester of pregnancy. Source of these receptors: a female donor in good health, enrolled as a control in a pregnancy study.

The chain joins TRBV7-9 to TRBJ2-7, with D possibly being TRBD1 (6 bases). The CDR3 is 14 residues long. Germline CDR1 reads SEHNR; CDR2 reads FQNEAQ (reference sequence). Trimming took 6 bases from V and 3 from J, leaving 15 bases between them. The CDR3 DNA sequence: TGTGCCAGCAGACGCGAAGGGACAAACTACGAGCAGTACTTC. Translation: CASRREGTNYEQYF.

The gene calls are TRBV9 and TRBJ1-2, with 10 bases fitting TRBD1. There are 17 residues in the CDR3. Germline V gives CDR1 SGDLS, CDR2 YYNGEE. The V and J ends lost 0 bases and 4 bases, in that order; junction bases with no gene match: 9. The CDR3 reads CASSVGGGTGDFYGYTF. CDR3 DNA: TGTGCCAGCAGCGTAGGAGGCGGGACAGGGGATTTCTATGGCTACACCTTC.

The V and J genes are TRBV9 and TRBJ1-2; maybe TRBD1 (6 bases). The CDR3 runs to 16 residues. The germline V gene has CDR1 SGDLS and CDR2 YYNGEE. V gave up 2 bases and J gave up 0 bases, with 14 bases separating them. As DNA, the CDR3 is TGTGCCAGCAGCGTGAGTAACAGGGAAGCTAACTATGGCTACACCTTC. Its translation: CASSVSNREANYGYTF. Full variable domain (rest looked up from reference TRBV9 and TRBJ1-2): DSGVTQTPKHLITATGQRVTLRCSPRSGDLSVYWYQQSLDQGLQFLIQYYNGEERAKGNILERFSAQQFPDLHSELNLSSLELGDSALYFCASSVSNREANYGYTFGSGTRLTVV.

This clone occurred once. This sequence joins TRBV21-1 and TRBJ2-7; the table names TRBD2, a call not compared with the DNA. TRBV21-1 is a pseudogene. The CDR3 is 14 amino acids. This chain's CDR3 is CASSKGGLLYEQYF. CDR3 DNA: TGTGCCAGCAGCAAAGGCGGTCTGCTGTACGAGCAGTACTTC.

The chain recombines TRBV29-1 with TRBJ1-1, with TRBD1 identical over 8 bases. V was clipped by 4 bases and J by 6 bases; unmatched bases: 10. The CDR3 totals 14 residues. CDR1 is SQVTM and CDR2 is ANQGSEA in the germline V gene. CDR3 in DNA: TGCAGCGTTGCGTCAGGGGGCGCAAACTCTGAAGCTTTCTTT. This translates into CSVASGGANSEAFF.

V usage is TRBV19 and J usage is TRBJ2-7; 10 bases line up with TRBD1. The CDR3 covers 15 residues. The V gene end was trimmed by 3 bases and the J gene end by 5 bases; junction bases not matched to a gene: 7. Germline-derived CDR1 and CDR2 are LNHDA and SQIVND (reference sequence). The CDR3 bases are TGTGCCAGTAGTATCCCCGGGACAGGGGCGGACGAGCAGTACTTC. This encodes CASSIPGTGADEQYF.

The rearrangement joins TRBV7-3 to TRBJ2-3; D is unclear. Germline CDR1 is SGHTA and CDR2 is FQGTGA. This CDR3 has 15 residues. The V end lost 2 bases, the J end lost 0 bases, and 9 bases lay between the germline ends. CDR3 sequence (DNA): TGTGCCAGCAGCTTACGTACCACTAGCACAGATACGCAGTATTTT. The encoded protein is CASSLRTTSTDTQYF.

V is TRBV30 and J is TRBJ2-1, with TRBD2 identical over 12 bases. The junction had 4 bases not matched to a gene; V was cut back by 1 base and J by 6 bases. The germline V gene encodes CDR1 GTSNPN and CDR2 SVGIG (reference sequence). The CDR3 sequence is 15 residues long. CDR3 region: CAWSEWTSGANEQFF. The CDR3 coding sequence is TGTGCCTGGAGTGAGTGGACTAGCGGGGCCAATGAGCAGTTCTTC.

This rearrangement joins TRBV5-5 to TRBJ2-7; D gene uncertain. V dropped 4 bases and J dropped 7 bases, with 12 bases sitting between them. CDR1 and CDR2 from the germline V gene are SGHKS and YYEKEE (reference sequence). The CDR3 spans 12 residues. Here the CDR3 reads CASSRGSSEQYF. The CDR3 nucleotides are TGTGCCAGCAGCCGAGGATCGTCGGAGCAGTACTTC. The whole variable domain, remainder taken from reference TRBV5-5 and TRBJ2-7, is DAGVTQSPTHLIKTRGQQVTLRCSPISGHKSVSWYQQVLGQGPQFIFQYYEKEERGRGNFPDRFSARQFPNYSSELNVNALLLGDSALYLCASSRGSSEQYFGPGTRLTVT.

This clone was seen only a few times. This chain links TRBV29-1 with TRBJ1-1; D is perhaps TRBD1 (6 bases). The germline V and J ends were trimmed by 6 bases and 9 bases, with 11 bases remaining between them. This CDR3 spans 10 amino acids. CDR1 and CDR2 (germline): SQVTM, ANQGSEA. CDR3 sequence (DNA): TGCAGCGTGGTGGACAGTAAAGCTTTCTTT. Encoded protein: CSVVDSKAFF.